Listed below are T cell receptor beta chains from one sample, sequenced in a study of T cell responses to AZD1222 COVID-19 vaccine. Some clones are missing from TCRdb's copy, which holds only in-frame ones; the method was immunoSEQ multiplex PCR. This table has 120,000 to 150,000 clones, around nine tenths appearing once. This sample comprised peripheral blood, obtained on day 0 of MenACWY control vaccination. The receptors originated from an adult in good health. Each CDR3 is given with its conserved first and last residue. A D gene is named only where the DNA matches it firmly. Clone size, where shown, is once, few, many, or a class for clones that have expanded.

V: TRBV27
size: once
J: TRBJ2-5
D: .
CDR3: CASSFVGVRETQYF
DNA: TGTGCCAGCAGTTTTGTTGGAGTTCGAGAGACCCAGTACTTC

V: TRBV7-2
size: .
J: TRBJ1-2
D: .
CDR3: CASSFNGVNYGYTF
DNA: TGTGCCAGCAGCTTCAACGGGGTGAACTATGGCTACACCTTC

V: TRBV29-1
size: .
J: TRBJ1-5
D: .
CDR3: CSVVLGPNQPQHF
DNA: TGCAGCGTTGTATTGGGTCCCAATCAGCCCCAGCATTTT

V: TRBV6-4
size: .
J: TRBJ2-1
D: TRBD2
CDR3: CASSPHLEREGPDKFF
DNA: TGTGCCAGCAGCCCACATTTGGAGCGGGAGGGCCCAGATAAGTTCTTC

V: TRBV28
size: .
J: TRBJ2-7
D: .
CDR3: CASSPIPTGEQYF
DNA: TGTGCCAGCAGTCCAATACCCACAGGGGAGCAGTACTTC

V: TRBV5-4
size: .
J: TRBJ2-7
D: TRBD1
CDR3: CASSTGTGGEQYF
DNA: TGTGCCAGCAGCACCGGGACAGGGGGCGAGCAGTACTTC

V: TRBV11-2
size: .
J: TRBJ2-7
D: TRBD1
CDR3: CASSRGQKNYEQYF
DNA: TGTGCCAGCAGCAGGGGACAGAAAAACTACGAGCAGTACTTC

V: TRBV5-1
size: .
J: TRBJ2-7
D: .
CDR3: CASSLFSSYEQYF
DNA: TGCGCCAGCAGCCTATTTTCTTCCTACGAGCAGTACTTC

V: TRBV28
size: .
J: TRBJ2-4
D: .
CDR3: CASSPAGAKNIQYF
DNA: TGTGCCAGCAGCCCCGCGGGGGCCAAAAACATTCAGTACTTC

V: TRBV4-1
size: few
J: TRBJ2-1
D: .
CDR3: CASSQGKGGEQFF
DNA: TGCGCCAGCAGCCAAGGAAAGGGCGGGGAGCAGTTCTTC

V: TRBV3-1/TRBV3-2
size: .
J: TRBJ2-7
D: .
CDR3: CASSQVTRGEQYF
DNA: TGTGCCAGCAGCCAAGTTACCAGGGGCGAGCAGTACTTC

V: TRBV19
size: .
J: TRBJ1-5
D: .
CDR3: CASSPLRARSNQPQHF
DNA: TGTGCCAGTAGTCCCCTCCGGGCACGGAGCAATCAGCCCCAGCATTTT

V: TRBV5-5
size: .
J: TRBJ1-2
D: .
CDR3: CASSLGGNGYTF
DNA: TGTGCCAGCAGCTTAGGGGGGAACGGCTACACCTTC

V: TRBV6-5
size: .
J: TRBJ2-3
D: .
CDR3: CASSPSASSTDTQYF
DNA: TGTGCCAGCAGCCCATCGGCTTCTAGCACAGATACGCAGTATTTT

V: TRBV18
size: .
J: TRBJ1-2
D: TRBD1
CDR3: CASSPPTGSYGYTF
DNA: TGTGCCAGCTCACCACCGACAGGGTCGTATGGCTACACCTTC

V: TRBV5-5
size: .
J: TRBJ1-3
D: .
CDR3: CASSRFVGSGNTIYF
DNA: TGTGCCAGCAGCCGATTTGTCGGGTCTGGAAACACCATATATTTT

V: TRBV6-5
size: .
J: TRBJ1-1
D: TRBD1
CDR3: CASRPGQGGFVAFF
DNA: TGTGCCAGCAGGCCGGGACAGGGTGGTTTTGTTGCTTTCTTT

V: TRBV5-6
size: .
J: TRBJ2-5
D: .
CDR3: CASSRRGLGETQYF
DNA: TGTGCCAGCAGCCGGAGGGGGCTAGGGGAGACCCAGTACTTC

V: TRBV11-2
size: .
J: TRBJ1-1
D: TRBD1
CDR3: CASSLDLTGTGSGAFF
DNA: TGTGCCAGCAGCTTAGATCTGACCGGGACAGGGAGCGGAGCTTTCTTT

V: TRBV21-1
size: few
J: TRBJ1-1
D: .
CDR3: CASSYGGQNTEAFF
DNA: TGTGCCAGCAGTTATGGCGGGCAGAACACTGAAGCTTTCTTT

V: TRBV18
size: .
J: TRBJ2-1
D: .
CDR3: CASSPPTKAGFSYNEQFF
DNA: TGTGCCAGCTCACCACCGACCAAAGCGGGTTTCTCCTACAATGAGCAGTTCTTC

V: TRBV28
size: .
J: TRBJ2-1
D: .
CDR3: CASGPLVPYNEQFF
DNA: TGTGCCAGCGGTCCCCTCGTCCCCTACAATGAGCAGTTCTTC

V: TRBV12-5
size: .
J: TRBJ1-3
D: .
CDR3: CASGYSRASGNTIYF
DNA: TGTGCTAGTGGATACTCCCGGGCCTCTGGAAACACCATATATTTT

V: TRBV4-1
size: once
J: TRBJ1-1
D: TRBD1
CDR3: CASSLGQGSLEAFF
DNA: TGCGCCAGCAGCCTCGGACAGGGGTCCCTTGAAGCTTTCTTT

V: TRBV5-1
size: .
J: TRBJ1-3
D: .
CDR3: CASSLGDQGNTIYF
DNA: TGCGCCAGCAGCTTGGGGGATCAGGGAAACACCATATATTTT

V: TRBV14
size: .
J: TRBJ1-3
D: .
CDR3: CASSQQLGLGNTIYF
DNA: TGTGCCAGCAGCCAACAATTAGGGCTCGGAAACACCATATATTTT

V: TRBV4-1
size: .
J: TRBJ1-1
D: .
CDR3: CASSQDSRGRPMGTEAFF
DNA: TGCGCCAGCAGCCAAGACTCAAGAGGAAGGCCTATGGGGACTGAAGCTTTCTTT

V: TRBV19
size: once
J: TRBJ1-1
D: TRBD1
CDR3: CASSKGQPNTEAFF
DNA: TGTGCCAGTAGTAAGGGACAGCCGAACACTGAAGCTTTCTTT

V: TRBV5-5
size: .
J: TRBJ2-1
D: TRBD1
CDR3: CASSSRQGILNEQFF
DNA: TGTGCCAGCAGCTCCCGACAGGGGATTCTCAATGAGCAGTTCTTC

V: TRBV30
size: few
J: TRBJ2-7
D: .
CDR3: CAWSVTGRVLF
DNA: TGTGCCTGGAGTGTGACAGGCAGGGTGTTGTTC

V: TRBV4-1
size: .
J: TRBJ1-2
D: .
CDR3: CASSQEVTFGLFGYTF
DNA: TGCGCCAGCAGCCAAGAGGTAACCTTCGGCCTATTTGGCTACACCTTC

V: TRBV6-5
size: .
J: TRBJ2-7
D: .
CDR3: CASSLTERYEQYF
DNA: TGTGCCAGCAGCTTGACGGAACGGTACGAGCAGTACTTC

V: TRBV27
size: few
J: TRBJ2-7
D: .
CDR3: CASSFGRESSYEQYF
DNA: TGTGCCAGCAGTTTCGGACGGGAGAGCTCCTACGAGCAGTACTTC

V: TRBV4-1
size: .
J: TRBJ2-1
D: TRBD1
CDR3: CARSQPGRDRAYNEQFF
DNA: TGCGCCCGCAGCCAGCCGGGCCGGGACAGGGCGTACAATGAGCAGTTCTTC

V: TRBV19
size: .
J: TRBJ2-4
D: .
CDR3: CASSIDYLQVAKNIQYF
DNA: TGTGCCAGTAGTATAGACTACTTACAGGTAGCCAAAAACATTCAGTACTTC

V: TRBV13
size: .
J: TRBJ1-1
D: .
CDR3: CASSLEQENTEAFF
DNA: TGTGCCAGCAGCTTAGAACAGGAGAACACTGAAGCTTTCTTT

V: TRBV6-6
size: .
J: TRBJ2-3
D: .
CDR3: CASGRETSTDTQYF
DNA: TGTGCCAGCGGCAGGGAAACTAGCACAGATACGCAGTATTTT

V: TRBV4-2
size: .
J: TRBJ1-2
D: .
CDR3: CASSQEGGNYGYTF
DNA: TGTGCCAGCAGCCAAGAAGGAGGGAACTATGGCTACACCTTC

V: TRBV7-9
size: .
J: TRBJ1-5
D: .
CDR3: CASSSGTNQPQHF
DNA: TGTGCCAGCAGCTCGGGGACGAATCAGCCCCAGCATTTT

V: TRBV19
size: few
J: TRBJ1-1
D: .
CDR3: CASSIGRNTEAFF
DNA: TGTGCCAGTAGTATCGGCAGGAACACTGAAGCTTTCTTT

V: TRBV18
size: .
J: TRBJ1-1
D: .
CDR3: CASSIQVNTEAFF
DNA: TGTGCCAGCTCAATCCAAGTGAACACTGAAGCTTTCTTT

V: TRBV7-9
size: .
J: TRBJ1-1
D: .
CDR3: CASSLLGVEAFF
DNA: TGTGCCAGCAGCCTTTTGGGAGTTGAAGCTTTCTTT